Presented here are 2 T cell receptor beta chains from one specimen sequenced in a study of breast tumors, draining lymph nodes, adjacent tissues. TCRdb reprocessed the multiplex PCR reads with MiXCR, giving one entry per CDR3 protein. The sample lists about 53,000 distinct CDR3 sequences, roughly 39% occurring once. Input material: breast tumor tissue. Source of these receptors: a female donor with breast cancer. Some clones in this sample may be carry-over from other donors' samples.

The chain recombines TRBV10-1 with TRBJ1-5, with a possible D match to TRBD1 (6 bases). CDR1 and CDR2 from the germline V gene are WNHNN and SYGVQD (reference sequence). The CDR3 is 13 amino acids. Trimming took 10 bases from V and 8 from J, leaving 18 bases between them. DNA for the CDR3: TGCGCCACACACCACAGGGTAGGAAAGCCCCAGCATTTT. Its translation is CATHHRVGKPQHF.

There are many counts of this clonotype. CDR3 nucleotides: TGTGCCAGCAGCTTACGGGGCTTGGGACAGGGCAGGAATGGCTACACCTTC. Translating gives CASSLRGLGQGRNGYTF. This chain joins TRBV7-8 and TRBJ1-2, with TRBD1 matching over 9 bases. CDR1 and CDR2 (germline): SGHVS, FQNEAQ. Losses at the gene ends were 2 bases for V and 6 bases for J; bases not matched to a gene: 13. This CDR3 comprises 17 residues.